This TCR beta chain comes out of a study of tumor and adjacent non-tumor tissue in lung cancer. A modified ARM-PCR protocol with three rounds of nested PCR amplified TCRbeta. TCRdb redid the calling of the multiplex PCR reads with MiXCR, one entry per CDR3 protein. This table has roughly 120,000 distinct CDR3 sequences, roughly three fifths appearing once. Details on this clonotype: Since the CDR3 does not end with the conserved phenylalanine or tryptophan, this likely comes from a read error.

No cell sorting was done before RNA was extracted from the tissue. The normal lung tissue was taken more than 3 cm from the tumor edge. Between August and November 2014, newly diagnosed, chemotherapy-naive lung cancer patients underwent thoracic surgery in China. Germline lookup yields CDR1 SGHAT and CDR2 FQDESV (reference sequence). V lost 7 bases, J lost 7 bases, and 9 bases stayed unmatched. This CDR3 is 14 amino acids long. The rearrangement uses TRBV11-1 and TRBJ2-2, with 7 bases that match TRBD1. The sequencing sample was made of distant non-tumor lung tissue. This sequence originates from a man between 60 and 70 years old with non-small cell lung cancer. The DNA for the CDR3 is TGTGCCAGCAACCGGGACAGAGGTCACGGGGAGCTGTTTCTT. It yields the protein CASNRDRGHGELFL.